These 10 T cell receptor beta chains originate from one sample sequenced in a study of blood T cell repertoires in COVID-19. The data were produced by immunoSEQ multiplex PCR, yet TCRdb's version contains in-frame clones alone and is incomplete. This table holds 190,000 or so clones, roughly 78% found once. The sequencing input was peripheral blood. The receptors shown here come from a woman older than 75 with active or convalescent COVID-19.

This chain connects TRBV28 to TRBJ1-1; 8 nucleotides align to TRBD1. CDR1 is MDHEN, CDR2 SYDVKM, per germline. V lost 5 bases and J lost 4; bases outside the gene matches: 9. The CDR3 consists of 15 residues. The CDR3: CASSPTGERTTEAFF. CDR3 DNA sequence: TGTGCCAGCAGTCCGACAGGGGAAAGGACCACTGAAGCTTTCTTT.

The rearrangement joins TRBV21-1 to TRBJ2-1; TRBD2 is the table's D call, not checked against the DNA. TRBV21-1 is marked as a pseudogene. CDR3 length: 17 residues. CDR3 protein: CASSKDLGGGTYNEQFF. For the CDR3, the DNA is TGTGCCAGCAGCAAAGACCTGGGCGGGGGCACCTACAATGAGCAGTTCTTC.

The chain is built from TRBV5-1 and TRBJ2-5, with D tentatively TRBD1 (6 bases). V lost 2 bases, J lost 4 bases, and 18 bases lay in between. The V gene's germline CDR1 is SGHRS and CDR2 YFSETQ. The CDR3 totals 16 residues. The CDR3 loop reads CASSFGRGRGAETQYF. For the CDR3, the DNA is TGCGCCAGCAGCTTTGGCCGTGGCAGGGGAGCAGAGACCCAGTACTTC.

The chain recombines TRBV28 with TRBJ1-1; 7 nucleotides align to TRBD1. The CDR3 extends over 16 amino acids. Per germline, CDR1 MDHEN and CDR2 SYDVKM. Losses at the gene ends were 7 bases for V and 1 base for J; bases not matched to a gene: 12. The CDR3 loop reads CASTERQGIRNTEAFF. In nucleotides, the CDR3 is TGTGCCAGCACCGAACGACAGGGTATTAGGAACACTGAAGCTTTCTTT.

In DNA form, the CDR3 reads TGCGCCAGCAGCTCCGGGACAGGGGATTGGAGCTCCTATAATTCACCCCTCCACTTT. Its translation: CASSSGTGDWSSYNSPLHF. This chain uses TRBV5-1 with TRBJ1-6; 10 bases are shared with TRBD1. The CDR3 extends over 19 amino acids. After removal of 3 bases from V and 0 bases from J, the junction contained 9 bases not matched to a gene. Germline loops: CDR1 SGHRS, CDR2 YFSETQ.

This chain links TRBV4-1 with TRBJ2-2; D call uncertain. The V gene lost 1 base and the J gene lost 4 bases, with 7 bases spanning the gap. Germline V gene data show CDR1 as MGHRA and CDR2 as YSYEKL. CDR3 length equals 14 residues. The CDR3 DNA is TGCGCCAGCAGCCAAGGCGGATTCACCGGGGAGCTGTTTTTT. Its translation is CASSQGGFTGELFF.

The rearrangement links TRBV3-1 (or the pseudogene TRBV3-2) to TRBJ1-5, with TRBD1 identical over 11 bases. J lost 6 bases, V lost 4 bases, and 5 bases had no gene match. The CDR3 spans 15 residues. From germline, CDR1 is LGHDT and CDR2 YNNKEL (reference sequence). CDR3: CASSPRTGGTQPQHF. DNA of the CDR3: TGTGCCAGCAGCCCACGGACAGGGGGCACTCAGCCCCAGCATTTT.

CDR3 residues: CASRPSGGANTGELFF. As DNA, the CDR3 is TGCGCCAGCAGACCTAGCGGGGGGGCGAACACCGGGGAGCTGTTTTTT. The chain links TRBV5-1 to TRBJ2-2; 12 nucleotides line up with TRBD2. V trimming: 5 bases; J trimming: 0 bases; junction bases outside the gene matches: 2. Germline V gives CDR1 SGHRS, CDR2 YFSETQ. The CDR3 has 16 residues. Complete variable domain (other parts from reference TRBV5-1 and TRBJ2-2): KAGVTQTPRYLIKTRGQQVTLSCSPISGHRSVSWYQQTPGQGLQFLFEYFSETQRNKGNFPGRFSGRQFSNSRSEMNVSTLELGDSALYLCASRPSGGANTGELFFGEGSRLTVL.

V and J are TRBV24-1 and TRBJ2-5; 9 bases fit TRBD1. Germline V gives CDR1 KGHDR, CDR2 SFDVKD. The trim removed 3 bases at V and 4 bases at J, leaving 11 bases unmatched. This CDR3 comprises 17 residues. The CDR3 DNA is TGTGCCACCAGTGATACGTCCCGGGACAGGGTTGGAGAGACCCAGTACTTC. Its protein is CATSDTSRDRVGETQYF.

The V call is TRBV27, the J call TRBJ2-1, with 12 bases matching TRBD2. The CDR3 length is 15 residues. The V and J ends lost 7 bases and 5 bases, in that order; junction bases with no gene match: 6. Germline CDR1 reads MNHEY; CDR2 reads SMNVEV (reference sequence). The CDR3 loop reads CASTIGLAGNNEQFF. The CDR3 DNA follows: TGTGCCAGCACCATCGGACTAGCGGGGAACAATGAGCAGTTCTTC.